A selection of T cell receptor beta chains follows, all from one sample in a study of T cell responses to AZD1222 COVID-19 vaccine. TCRdb's copy holds only in-frame clones and misses some; the assay was immunoSEQ multiplex PCR. The table records over 120,000 clones, roughly 86% of them present only once. The source material was peripheral blood, sampled 28 days after the second dose of the MenACWY control vaccine. These receptors all stem from an adult who received the MenACWY meningococcal vaccine as a control. The CDR3 runs from the conserved cysteine through the conserved F or W. Each record gives: V gene, J gene, D gene, clone size, CDR3 DNA, CDR3 protein. D genes are given only for firm matches. Not every row has a clone size; where given, it reads once, few, many or a size class.

TRBV5-4	TRBJ1-4	-	-	TGTGCCAGCAGCTTGGGAGGGACAACTAATGAAAAACTGTTTTTT	CASSLGGTTNEKLFF
TRBV29-1	TRBJ1-3	TRBD1	-	TGCAGCGTCCAGAACGACAGGGGGCCTGGAAACACCATATATTTT	CSVQNDRGPGNTIYF
TRBV6-5	TRBJ2-1	TRBD1	-	TGTGCCAGCAGTCACCGGGACAGGACTTACAATGAGCAGTTCTTC	CASSHRDRTYNEQFF
TRBV5-8	TRBJ1-2	TRBD1	-	TGTGCCAGCAGCCGAGACAGGGGCTATGGCTACACCTTC	CASSRDRGYGYTF
TRBV3-1/TRBV3-2	TRBJ2-7	-	few	TGTGCCAGCAGCCAAGGGATAGGGGAGCAGTACTTC	CASSQGIGEQYF
TRBV20-1	TRBJ1-5	-	-	TGCAGTGCTAGTTGGGGGCTTCGCAATCAGCCCCAGCATTTT	CSASWGLRNQPQHF
TRBV4-1	TRBJ2-5	TRBD2	-	TGCGCCAGCAGCCAACCGGGACTAGCGGGAGAAAGGCGAGAGACCCAGTACTTC	CASSQPGLAGERRETQYF
TRBV4-3	TRBJ2-7	TRBD2	-	TGCGCCAGCAGCCAAGATCTCCTAGCGGGAGCCCGCTACGAGCAGTACTTC	CASSQDLLAGARYEQYF
TRBV5-5	TRBJ2-1	TRBD1	-	TGTGCCAGCAGCTTGGGGACAGGCTACAATGAGCAGTTCTTC	CASSLGTGYNEQFF
TRBV7-9	TRBJ1-5	-	-	TGTGCCAGCAGCCCCATAACAGGAGATCAGCCCCAGCATTTT	CASSPITGDQPQHF
TRBV29-1	TRBJ1-1	-	-	TGCAGCGTGGGAAGCCCGACAGGTATGAACACTGAAGCTTTCTTT	CSVGSPTGMNTEAFF
TRBV6-4	TRBJ1-2	-	-	TGTGCCAGCGTCGTCGGGAGGAATGGCTACACCTTC	CASVVGRNGYTF
TRBV15	TRBJ1-1	TRBD1	-	TGTGCCACCAACCCGGGACAGGGAAGACCCACTGAAGCTTTCTTT	CATNPGQGRPTEAFF
TRBV5-6	TRBJ2-2	TRBD2	-	TGTGCCAGCAGCGTACTAGCGGTGACCACCGGGGAGCTGTTTTTT	CASSVLAVTTGELFF
TRBV6-5	TRBJ2-5	TRBD2	once	TGTGCCAGCAGCCCCACTAGCGGGAGTTGGGAGACCCAGTACTTC	CASSPTSGSWETQYF
TRBV7-9	TRBJ1-4	-	-	TGTGCCAGCAGCCGACCCCGGGATCCTAATGAAAAACTGTTTTTT	CASSRPRDPNEKLFF
TRBV28	TRBJ2-5	TRBD2	-	TGTGCCAGCAGTTCATTCACTAGCGGGGGACAAGAGACCCAGTACTTC	CASSSFTSGGQETQYF
TRBV18	TRBJ1-1	-	-	TGTGCCAGCTCACCGATGCAGGGGCAAGCCACTGAAGCTTTCTTT	CASSPMQGQATEAFF
TRBV7-8	TRBJ2-7	-	-	TGTGCCAGCAGCTTAGAGCTGGGCTCCTACGAGCAGTACTTC	CASSLELGSYEQYF
TRBV6-5	TRBJ1-2	-	-	TGTGCCAGCAGTTACTCGATTGCGGCGGGCTATGGCTACACCTTC	CASSYSIAAGYGYTF
TRBV24-1	TRBJ2-2	TRBD2	few	TGTGCCACCAGTGGACAGTATAGCGGGCCCAACACCGGGGAGCTGTTTTTT	CATSGQYSGPNTGELFF
TRBV19	TRBJ2-4	-	-	TGTGCCAGTGCCTCGGGACCTCTAGCCAAAAACATTCAGTACTTC	CASASGPLAKNIQYF
TRBV15	TRBJ2-5	TRBD2	-	TGTGCCACCAGCGGTGACGGGGGGGCCCAAGAGACCCAGTACTTC	CATSGDGGAQETQYF
TRBV7-2	TRBJ2-1	-	-	TGTGCCAGCAGCTTAATTCCGCATGAGCAGTTCTTC	CASSLIPHEQFF
TRBV11-2	TRBJ2-7	-	few	TGTGCCAGCAGCTTAGGACGCGAAAGCTCCTACGAGCAGTACTTC	CASSLGRESSYEQYF
TRBV2	TRBJ2-1	TRBD2	few	TGTGCCAGCAGTCAATGGACTAGTAATGAGCAGTTCTTC	CASSQWTSNEQFF
TRBV24-1	TRBJ2-3	-	-	TGTGCCAGCCAGGGGGAGGGACCCACAGATACGCAGTATTTT	CASQGEGPTDTQYF
TRBV18	TRBJ2-7	TRBD2	-	TGTGCCAGCTCACCGGGACTAGAGGTGGGGGAGCAGTACTTC	CASSPGLEVGEQYF
TRBV19	TRBJ1-1	-	once	TGTGCCAGTAGTCCGGAGGCGCGAAGGGGTGAAGCTTTCTTT	CASSPEARRGEAFF
TRBV6-1	TRBJ2-3	-	once	TGTGCCAGCAGTGAAGGCTCGGGAGGCACAGATACGCAGTATTTT	CASSEGSGGTDTQYF
TRBV19	TRBJ1-2	TRBD1	-	TGTGCCAGTAGGATGTCAGGGGGCGGTCGAGGCTACACCTTC	CASRMSGGGRGYTF
TRBV12-2	TRBJ1-5	-	-	TGTGCAAGTCGCCCCCGGGGGGGACAGGGTTTCGGTCAGCCCCAGCATTTT	CASRPRGGQGFGQPQHF
TRBV11-3	TRBJ2-5	-	-	TGTGCCAGCAGCTACCTCTTCGAGACCCAGTACTTC	CASSYLFETQYF
TRBV7-9	TRBJ1-4	-	-	TGTGCCAGCAGCCCAGGACGGGAAAATGAAAAACTGTTTTTT	CASSPGRENEKLFF
TRBV19	TRBJ1-3	-	-	TGTGCCAGTAGGGAGCGGGGACGCAGCTCTGGAAACACCATATATTTT	CASRERGRSSGNTIYF
TRBV5-6	TRBJ1-2	TRBD1	-	TGTGCCAGCAGCCTGGACAGGTTTTATGGCTACACCTTC	CASSLDRFYGYTF
TRBV12-5	TRBJ2-7	-	-	TGTGCTAGTGCTCTCGGCCGAGCCTACGAGCAGTACTTC	CASALGRAYEQYF
TRBV19	TRBJ1-1	-	-	TGTGCCAGTATCCAGGGCGCTGAAGCTTTCTTT	CASIQGAEAFF
TRBV12-3/TRBV12-4	TRBJ1-2	-	-	TGTGCCAGCAGTCTTGGGACCTATGGCTACACCTTC	CASSLGTYGYTF
TRBV19	TRBJ2-7	-	-	TGTGCCAGTAGGAAAAGGACGGACGGTCAACCCTACGAGCAGTACTTC	CASRKRTDGQPYEQYF
TRBV7-9	TRBJ2-5	-	-	TGTGCCAGCAGGAGCCTCACAAAAGAGACCCAGTACTTC	CASRSLTKETQYF
TRBV6-2/TRBV6-3	TRBJ2-7	-	-	TGTGCCAGCAGTTCAGCCCTCCCGACAGACGAGCAGTACTTC	CASSSALPTDEQYF
TRBV5-1	TRBJ2-1	-	once	TGCGCCAGCAGCGGCCGGGACATTTGGAATGAGCAGTTCTTC	CASSGRDIWNEQFF
TRBV15	TRBJ2-1	-	-	TGTGCCACCAGCAGAGAGGGGGTCGATGAGCAGTTCTTC	CATSREGVDEQFF
TRBV6-2/TRBV6-3	TRBJ2-2	-	once	TGTGCCAGCAGTGGACGGACAGCCACCAACACCGGGGAGCTGTTTTTT	CASSGRTATNTGELFF
TRBV6-5	TRBJ1-5	-	-	TGTGCCAGCGGAACGAGCAATCAGCCCCAGCATTTT	CASGTSNQPQHF